The 29 T cell receptor beta chains presented below share a single source sample, sequenced in a study of blood T cell repertoires in COVID-19. Data came from immunoSEQ multiplex PCR; TCRdb stores just in-frame clones and leaves some out. The sample has roughly 230,000 clones, 84% seen once; the top ten hold 3.5% to 4.5%. Source material: peripheral blood. The origin of the receptors is a man aged 45-65 years with acute or convalescent COVID-19.

This chain joins TRBV6-5 and TRBJ1-1, with D perhaps matching TRBD1 (6 bases). This CDR3 contains 15 residues. V was trimmed by 5 bases and J by 3 bases, leaving 16 bases between them. Germline values: CDR1 MNHEY, CDR2 SVGAGI. CDR3 loop: CASSPIHQGYTEAFF. CDR3 nucleotide sequence: TGTGCCAGCAGTCCTATTCATCAGGGGTACACTGAAGCTTTCTTT.

The rearrangement joins TRBV30 to TRBJ2-5, with 7 bases that match TRBD1. Germline V gene data show CDR1 as GTSNPN and CDR2 as SVGIG (reference sequence). Germline trimming cut 0 bases from V and 9 bases from J; bases unmatched to any gene: 4. This CDR3 comprises 12 residues. DNA for the CDR3: TGTGCCTGGAGTGTCGACAGGGACCCCCAGTACTTC. Residues: CAWSVDRDPQYF.

This clone came up once. V is TRBV7-9 and J is TRBJ1-3; 7 bases agree with TRBD1. The CDR3 runs to 16 residues. J was trimmed by 2 bases and V by 0 bases; bases with no gene match: 4. In germline, CDR1 is SEHNR, CDR2 FQNEAQ (reference sequence). The CDR3 loop reads CASSLADRAAGNTIYF. The CDR3 DNA sequence: TGTGCCAGCAGCTTAGCCGACAGGGCGGCTGGAAACACCATATATTTT.

This sequence joins TRBV11-2 and TRBJ2-1, with 13 bases matching TRBD2. The junction had 12 bases not matched to a gene; V was cut back by 5 bases and J by 8 bases. CDR1 is SGHAT, CDR2 FQNNGV, per germline. The CDR3 spans 17 residues. The CDR3 nucleotides read TGTGCCAGCAGCCCCGGACTAGCGGGAGCCCCCGGGCATGAGCAGTTCTTC. Protein product: CASSPGLAGAPGHEQFF.

The chain joins TRBV19 to TRBJ2-7, with a weak D call TRBD2 (6 bases). V dropped 1 base and J dropped 5 bases, with 12 bases sitting between them. The CDR3 has 14 amino acids. CDR1 and CDR2 from the germline V gene are LNHDA and SQIVND (reference sequence). The CDR3 sequence: CASSIGGVQNEQYF. The CDR3 DNA is TGTGCCAGTAGTATAGGGGGGGTGCAGAACGAGCAGTACTTC.

This chain connects TRBV11-2 to TRBJ2-7, with 9 bases that match TRBD1. Germline lookup yields CDR1 SGHAT and CDR2 FQNNGV. This CDR3 spans 15 amino acids. Trimming took 5 bases from V and 0 from J; bases not matched to a gene: 5. CDR3 protein: CASSQGQGYSYEQYF. The CDR3 nucleotides read TGTGCCAGCAGCCAGGGACAGGGATACTCCTACGAGCAGTACTTC.

The chain combines TRBV19 with TRBJ1-1; TRBD1 is a possible D gene (6 bases). Germline assignment: CDR1 LNHDA and CDR2 SQIVND (reference sequence). CDR3 size: 15 residues. V was shortened by 5 bases and J by 6 bases, with 19 bases between the two germline ends. CDR3 residues: CASSHGQFKGAEAFF. Written as DNA, the CDR3 is TGTGCCAGTAGTCACGGACAGTTTAAGGGCGCTGAAGCTTTCTTT.

This sequence joins TRBV6-6 and TRBJ2-1, with D uncertain. Germline V gene sequence: CDR1 MNHNY, CDR2 SVGAGI (reference sequence). The CDR3 runs 11 residues. V was shortened by 6 bases and J by 10 bases, with 10 bases between the two germline ends. CDR3 region: CASSISGEQFF. DNA of the CDR3: TGTGCCAGCAGCATATCAGGCGAGCAGTTCTTC.

The chain links TRBV7-3 to TRBJ1-6; D gene ambiguous. Per germline, CDR1 SGHTA and CDR2 FQGTGA. The CDR3 sequence is 16 residues long. V was clipped by 1 base and J by 5 bases, with 12 bases between them. The CDR3 DNA is TGTGCCAGCAGCTTAAATCAACCGGGTAATAATTCACCCCTCCACTTT. Amino acids: CASSLNQPGNNSPLHF.

The chain has TRBV28 and TRBJ2-7; 9 bases align to TRBD1. The trim removed 1 base at V and 6 bases at J, leaving 4 bases unmatched. There are 14 residues in the CDR3. The germline V gene has CDR1 MDHEN and CDR2 SYDVKM. The CDR3 DNA follows: TGTGCCAGCAGTTTATCGGGACAGGGTTTCGAGCAGTACTTC. Its translation is CASSLSGQGFEQYF. Full variable domain (outside the CDR3, taken from reference TRBV28 and TRBJ2-7): DVKVTQSSRYLVKRTGEKVFLECVQDMDHENMFWYRQDPGLGLRLIYFSYDVKMKEKGDIPEGYSVSREKKERFSLILESASTNQTSMYLCASSLSGQGFEQYFGPGTRLTVT.

V and J are TRBV13 and TRBJ2-3; D is perhaps TRBD2 (5 bases). Germline CDR1 and CDR2: PRHDT and FYEKMQ (reference sequence). V was clipped by 1 base and J by 2 bases, with 10 bases between them. The CDR3 runs to 15 residues. The CDR3 loop reads CASSLVGENTDTQYF. The CDR3 nucleotides are TGTGCCAGCAGCTTAGTCGGGGAAAACACAGATACGCAGTATTTT.

This clone was detected a few times. V gene TRBV7-8 combines with J gene TRBJ1-5; tentatively, D is TRBD1 (5 bases). The germline V and J ends were trimmed by 3 bases and 11 bases, with 23 bases remaining between them. CDR1 is SGHVS, CDR2 FQNEAQ, per germline. The CDR3 has 16 residues. CDR3 DNA sequence: TGTGCCAGCAGCTTCTCATCGGTCCCAGAGGTAGGGGCCCAGCATTTT. It is translated as CASSFSSVPEVGAQHF. The full variable domain, its missing parts supplied by reference TRBV7-8 and TRBJ1-5, is GAGVSQSPRYKVAKRGQDVALRCDPISGHVSLFWYQQALGQGPEFLTYFQNEAQLDKSGLPSDRFFAERPEGSVSTLKIQRTQQEDSAVYLCASSFSSVPEVGAQHFGDGTRLSIL.

The chain recombines TRBV6-1 with TRBJ2-3; 7 bases line up with TRBD1. Germline-derived CDR1 and CDR2 are MNHNS and SASEGT. The CDR3 covers 16 residues. Unmatched junction bases numbered 9, after V lost 4 bases and J lost 2 bases. DNA of the CDR3: TGTGCCAGCAGTGGGGTACAGGGGTTATTCACAGATACGCAGTATTTT. As protein: CASSGVQGLFTDTQYF.

The J gene is TRBJ2-7, the V gene TRBV12-3 or TRBV12-4, with D hard to call. V lost 3 bases and J lost 3, with 9 bases in between. This CDR3 contains 13 residues. The CDR3 here is CASSFGGYYEQYF. The CDR3 coding sequence is TGTGCCAGCAGTTTTGGCGGATACTACGAGCAGTACTTC.

The genes are TRBV11-3 and TRBJ2-2; D is perhaps TRBD1 (7 bases). Germline loops: CDR1 SGHNT, CDR2 YENEEA. The length of the CDR3 is 14 residues. The V end lost 5 bases, the J end lost 6 bases, and 13 bases lay between the germline ends. This CDR3 is CASSKDREAGELFF. The CDR3 region has the DNA TGTGCCAGCAGCAAAGACAGGGAGGCCGGGGAGCTGTTTTTT.

The chain couples TRBV3-1 (or the pseudogene TRBV3-2) to TRBJ2-3; D is unclear. Germline V gene lookup returns CDR1 LGHDT and CDR2 YNNKEL (reference sequence). The CDR3 loop spans 14 amino acids. V was clipped by 4 bases and J by 8 bases, with 16 bases between them. The CDR3 spells CASSPHLDTGTQYF. The DNA of the CDR3 is TGTGCCAGCAGCCCTCACTTAGACACCGGTACGCAGTATTTT.

The V gene is TRBV19, the J gene TRBJ2-1; 12 positions agree with TRBD2. The CDR3 runs 17 residues. Germline loops: CDR1 LNHDA, CDR2 SQIVND (reference sequence). Losses at the gene ends were 4 bases for V and 8 bases for J; bases not matched to a gene: 12. The CDR3 reads CASSNPPSSGRGHEQFF. The CDR3 DNA is TGTGCCAGTAGTAACCCCCCCTCTAGCGGGAGGGGGCATGAGCAGTTCTTC.

This clone has more than one count but fewer than ten. This chain links TRBV7-8 with TRBJ1-5, with TRBD1 matching 9 bases. CDR3 length: 17 residues. CDR1 is SGHVS and CDR2 is FQNEAQ in the germline V gene. V lost 7 bases to trimming and J lost 3 bases; unmatched junction nucleotides: 13. DNA of the CDR3: TGTGCCAGCATGCCCGGGTTTGGGACAGGGCTCAATCAGCCCCAGCATTTT. Its protein is CASMPGFGTGLNQPQHF.

The genes are TRBV9 and TRBJ1-3; D gene ambiguous. CDR3 size: 18 residues. Germline V gene data show CDR1 as SGDLS and CDR2 as YYNGEE. The V gene lost 0 bases and the J gene lost 0 bases, with 16 bases spanning the gap. CDR3: CASSVGTNRLPSGNTIYF. The CDR3 nucleotides are TGTGCCAGCAGCGTAGGTACGAACAGATTACCCTCTGGAAACACCATATATTTT.

The V and J genes are TRBV5-4 and TRBJ1-1, with TRBD1 as a possible D gene (6 bases). There are 14 residues in the CDR3. Trimming stripped 4 bases from V and 3 bases from J, with 13 bases between. Germline CDR1 reads SGHNT; CDR2 reads YYREEE (reference sequence). This CDR3 reads CASSIQGFDTEAFF. The CDR3 DNA reads TGTGCCAGCAGCATTCAGGGGTTTGACACTGAAGCTTTCTTT. Complete variable domain (other parts from reference TRBV5-4 and TRBJ1-1): ETGVTQSPTHLIKTRGQQVTLRCSSQSGHNTVSWYQQALGQGPQFIFQYYREEENGRGNFPPRFSGLQFPNYSSELNVNALELDDSALYLCASSIQGFDTEAFFGQGTRLTVV.

The CDR3 DNA is TGTGCCAGCAGTCTCGGACTAGCGGGGTACAATGAGCAGTTCTTC. This gives the protein CASSLGLAGYNEQFF. This chain uses TRBV28 with TRBJ2-1; TRBD2 matches 12 bases. Germline-derived CDR1 and CDR2 are MDHEN and SYDVKM. Losses at the gene ends were 5 bases for V and 4 bases for J; bases not matched to a gene: 3. This CDR3 contains 15 residues.

The CDR3 DNA follows: TGTGCCAGCAGTTCGGACTTGGCTAGCACAGATACGCAGTATTTT. This sequence encodes CASSSDLASTDTQYF. The chain recombines TRBV2 with TRBJ2-3; maybe TRBD2 (5 bases). Deletions cut 5 bases from V and 0 bases from J, with 12 bases between. Germline assignment: CDR1 SNHLY and CDR2 FYNNEI. The CDR3 has 15 residues.

The chain links TRBV7-8 to TRBJ2-7; D is unclear. V lost 4 bases to trimming and J lost 6 bases, with 10 bases between them. Germline CDR1 reads SGHVS; CDR2 reads FQNEAQ. The CDR3 is 12 residues long. CDR3 loop: CASSYLEGEQYF. Here the CDR3 DNA reads TGTGCCAGCAGCTACCTAGAAGGCGAGCAGTACTTC.

Only one count was recorded for this clone. The chain uses TRBV6-6 and TRBJ2-7; 7 bases agree with TRBD2. V lost 7 bases and J lost 2; bases outside the gene matches: 11. The CDR3 sequence is 15 residues long. Germline values: CDR1 MNHNY, CDR2 SVGAGI (reference sequence). The DNA of the CDR3 is TGTGCCAGCATCCCTGGGGGAGGGCACCCCTACGAGCAGTACTTC. It translates to CASIPGGGHPYEQYF.

The rearrangement joins TRBV6-4 to TRBJ2-2; no clear D. The CDR3 contains 15 residues. The V gene's germline CDR1 is MRHNA and CDR2 SNTAGT. Trimming cost V 3 bases and J 4 bases, with 12 bases left between them. CDR3 DNA sequence: TGTGCCAGCAGTGAGCGCCACCCTACCACCGGGGAGCTGTTTTTT. It yields the protein CASSERHPTTGELFF.

This chain connects TRBV28 to TRBJ2-7, with D unclear. V shed 2 bases and J shed 4 bases, with 12 bases lying between them. Germline V gene data show CDR1 as MDHEN and CDR2 as SYDVKM. The length of the CDR3 is 14 residues. CDR3 residues: CASSLEVMVYEQYF. The CDR3, as DNA: TGTGCCAGCAGTTTAGAGGTAATGGTGTACGAGCAGTACTTC.

The CDR3 DNA sequence: TGTGCCACCAGTGCCCCAGGATGGAAAACCTATGGCTACACCTTC. Translated, it gives CATSAPGWKTYGYTF. The chain carries TRBV24-1 and TRBJ1-2; D call uncertain. Germline V gene data show CDR1 as KGHDR and CDR2 as SFDVKD. This CDR3 region has 15 residues. Between the trimmed V and J ends, which lost 5 bases and 4 bases, there was a span of 16 bases.

This chain joins TRBV11-3 and TRBJ2-1, with a tentative D call TRBD2 (6 bases). Germline loops: CDR1 SGHNT, CDR2 YENEEA. The CDR3 is 13 amino acids. The ends were cut back, 0 bases at V and 11 bases at J, with 11 bases in the middle. DNA of the CDR3: TGTGCCAGCAGCTTAGAACTAGCCCCTAAGCAGTTCTTC. This translates into CASSLELAPKQFF.

This sequence joins TRBV11-3 and TRBJ2-1; TRBD2 agrees at 7 bases. With V trimmed by 4 bases and J by 9 bases, 15 bases remained unmatched. The CDR3 spans 16 residues. Germline assignment: CDR1 SGHNT and CDR2 YENEEA. DNA for the CDR3: TGTGCCAGCAGCTCTAGAGTGCGGGAGAGGACCGGTGAGCAGTTCTTC. Translating gives CASSSRVRERTGEQFF.